The text below deals with one TCR beta chain. Its target is not known. The data originate from a study of response to subunit inactivated influenza vaccine. A single record per CDR3 protein comes from TCRdb applying MiXCR to the RT-PCR reads. The table shows 300,000 to 350,000 distinct CDR3 sequences, with 21% occurring only once. Study-wide findings and caveats: Researchers suggested that each seasonal influenza vaccination recruits few new T cells.

Germline CDR1 and CDR2: MGHRA and YSYEKL. The CDR3 has 15 amino acids. Trimming took 0 bases from V and 8 from J, leaving 11 bases between them. This clonotype was sampled from a man aged 45 to 75 who received an inactivated influenza vaccine. This chain connects TRBV4-1 to TRBJ1-6; D might be TRBD1 (6 bases). The material was PBMCs from blood, obtained about 20 months after vaccination. The DNA of the CDR3 is TGCGCCAGCAGCCAAGATTCGGCAGGGGATTCACCCCTCCACTTT. Translated, it gives CASSQDSAGDSPLHF.